This T cell receptor beta chain was captured by sequencing in a study of blood T cell repertoires in COVID-19. Study-level background: The samples span acute and convalescent COVID-19 from the United States, Italy and Spain. The cDNA or gDNA used as material had been derived from T cells, B-cell-depleted T cells, or PBMCs.

Authors' data handling: The authors estimated nucleated cell counts from reference gene primer amplification. The method was immunoSEQ multiplex PCR; TCRdb's version includes in-frame clones alone and lacks a portion of them. V and J calls and clone size are copied from that table; D and trimming were computed from the DNA. The sample holds a few hundred thousand clones; roughly 85% are singletons and the top ten take 5% to 6.5%. The CDR3 covers 14 residues. The V segment lost 4 bases and the J segment 3 bases; nucleotides outside the gene matches: 6. Germline V lookup: CDR1 KGHSH, CDR2 LQKENI. This chain uses TRBV18 with TRBJ2-7; 7 bases align to TRBD2. The sequenced sample consisted of peripheral blood. The receptor was derived from a man in his fifties or sixties with active or convalescent COVID-19. CDR3 nucleotide sequence: TGTGCCAGCTCACTACGCGGGGGACGCTACGAGCAGTACTTC. Translated, it gives CASSLRGGRYEQYF.